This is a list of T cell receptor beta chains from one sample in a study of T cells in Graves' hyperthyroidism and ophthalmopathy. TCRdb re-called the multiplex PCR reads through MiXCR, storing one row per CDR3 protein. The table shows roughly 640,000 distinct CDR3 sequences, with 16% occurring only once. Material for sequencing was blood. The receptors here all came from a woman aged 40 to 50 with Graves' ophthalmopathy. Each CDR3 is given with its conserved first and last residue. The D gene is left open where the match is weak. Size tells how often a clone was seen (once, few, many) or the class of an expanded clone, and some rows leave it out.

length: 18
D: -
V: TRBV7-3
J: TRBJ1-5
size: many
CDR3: CASSLRRQAGFSNQPQHF
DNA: TGTGCCAGCAGCTTAAGGCGGCAGGCAGGGTTTAGCAATCAGCCCCAGCATTTT

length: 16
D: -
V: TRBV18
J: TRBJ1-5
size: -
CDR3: CASSPQGGADNQPQHF
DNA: TGTGCCAGCTCACCACAAGGTGGGGCGGACAATCAGCCCCAGCATTTT

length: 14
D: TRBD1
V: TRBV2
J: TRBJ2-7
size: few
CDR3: CASSRQGFGYEQYF
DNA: TGTGCCAGCAGCCGACAGGGGTTCGGCTACGAGCAGTACTTC

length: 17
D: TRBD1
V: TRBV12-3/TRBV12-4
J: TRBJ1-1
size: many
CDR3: CASSPPGGGVMNTEAFF
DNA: TGTGCCAGCAGCCCTCCAGGGGGGGGCGTCATGAACACTGAAGCTTTCTTT

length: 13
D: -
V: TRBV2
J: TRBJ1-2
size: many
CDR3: CASRDPRRDGYTF
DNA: TGTGCCAGCCGGGACCCCCGTCGGGATGGCTACACCTTC

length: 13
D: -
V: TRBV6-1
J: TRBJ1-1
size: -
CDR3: CASRDTKNTEAFF
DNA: TGTGCCAGCAGGGATACCAAGAACACTGAAGCTTTCTTT

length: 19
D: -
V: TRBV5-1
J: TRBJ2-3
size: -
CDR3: CASSLWGHLAGSSADTQYF
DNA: TGCGCCAGCAGCTTGTGGGGGCATCTGGCGGGATCTAGCGCAGATACGCAGTATTTT

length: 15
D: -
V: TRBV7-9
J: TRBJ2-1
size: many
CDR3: CASSLRGSGDNEQFF
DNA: TGTGCCAGCAGCTTACGGGGGAGTGGGGACAATGAGCAGTTCTTC

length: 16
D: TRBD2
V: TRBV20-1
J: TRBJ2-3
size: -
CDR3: CSARGLAGITEDTQYF
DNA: TGCAGTGCCAGGGGACTAGCGGGAATAACGGAAGATACGCAGTATTTT

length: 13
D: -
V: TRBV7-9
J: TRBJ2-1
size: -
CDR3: CASNLGPNNEQFF
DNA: TGTGCCAGCAACTTAGGACCTAACAATGAGCAGTTCTTC

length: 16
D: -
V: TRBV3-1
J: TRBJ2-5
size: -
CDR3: CASSSRDWPDQETQYF
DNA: TGTGCCAGCAGCTCCCGAGACTGGCCTGATCAAGAGACCCAGTACTTC

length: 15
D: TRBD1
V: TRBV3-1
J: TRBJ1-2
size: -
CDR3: CASSQADRGGYGYTF
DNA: TGTGCCAGCAGCCAAGCAGACAGGGGAGGCTATGGCTACACCTTC

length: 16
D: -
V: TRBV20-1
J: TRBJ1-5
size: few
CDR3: CSARASATDTNQPQHF
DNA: TGCAGTGCTAGAGCGTCGGCGACCGACACGAATCAGCCCCAGCATTTT

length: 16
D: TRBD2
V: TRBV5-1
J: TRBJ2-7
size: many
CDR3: CASSVGTSGELYEQYF
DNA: TGCGCCAGCAGCGTCGGGACTAGCGGGGAGCTCTACGAGCAGTACTTC

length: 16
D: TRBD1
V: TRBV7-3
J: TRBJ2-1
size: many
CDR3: CASSLQGGGAYNEQFF
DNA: TGTGCCAGCAGCCTACAGGGGGGCGGGGCCTACAATGAGCAGTTCTTC

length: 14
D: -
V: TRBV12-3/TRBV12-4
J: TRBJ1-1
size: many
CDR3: CASSFGGMDTEAFF
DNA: TGTGCCAGCAGTTTTGGGGGGATGGACACTGAAGCTTTCTTT

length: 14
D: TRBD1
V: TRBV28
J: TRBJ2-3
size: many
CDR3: CASSTTGVWDTQYF
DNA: TGTGCCAGCAGCACCACAGGGGTTTGGGATACGCAGTATTTT

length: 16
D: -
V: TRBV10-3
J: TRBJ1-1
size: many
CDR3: CATSTRQAGSNTEAFF
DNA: TGTGCCACTTCCACCCGGCAGGCTGGTTCGAACACTGAAGCTTTCTTT

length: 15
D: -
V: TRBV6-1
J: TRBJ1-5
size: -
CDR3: CASSEFSEGRQPQHF
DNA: TGTGCCAGCAGTGAATTCAGCGAGGGCCGTCAGCCCCAGCATTTT

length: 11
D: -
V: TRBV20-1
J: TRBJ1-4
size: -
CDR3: CSADFGEKLFF
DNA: TGCAGTGCTGACTTCGGAGAAAAACTGTTTTTT

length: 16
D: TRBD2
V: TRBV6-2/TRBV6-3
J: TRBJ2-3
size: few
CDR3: CASSGLAGMSTDTQYF
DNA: TGTGCCAGCTCTGGGCTAGCGGGGATGAGCACAGATACGCAGTATTTT

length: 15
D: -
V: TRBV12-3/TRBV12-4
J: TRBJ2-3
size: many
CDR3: CASSPSTGSTDTQYF
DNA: TGTGCCAGCAGCCCATCCACAGGGAGCACAGATACGCAGTATTTT

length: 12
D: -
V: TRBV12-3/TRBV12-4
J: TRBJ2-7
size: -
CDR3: CASSHGTTEQYF
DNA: TGTGCCAGCAGCCATGGGACAACCGAGCAGTACTTC

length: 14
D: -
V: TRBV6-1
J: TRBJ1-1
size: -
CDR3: CASRLQGPNTEAFF
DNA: TGTGCCAGCAGACTACAGGGTCCGAACACTGAAGCTTTCTTT

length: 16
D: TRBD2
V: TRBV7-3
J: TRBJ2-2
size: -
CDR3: CASSETSGRNTGELFF
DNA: TGTGCCAGCAGCGAAACTAGCGGGAGGAACACCGGGGAGCTGTTTTTT

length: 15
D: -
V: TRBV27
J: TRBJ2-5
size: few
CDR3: CASSFIRGAEETQYF
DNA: TGTGCCAGCAGTTTCATCCGGGGGGCGGAAGAGACCCAGTACTTC